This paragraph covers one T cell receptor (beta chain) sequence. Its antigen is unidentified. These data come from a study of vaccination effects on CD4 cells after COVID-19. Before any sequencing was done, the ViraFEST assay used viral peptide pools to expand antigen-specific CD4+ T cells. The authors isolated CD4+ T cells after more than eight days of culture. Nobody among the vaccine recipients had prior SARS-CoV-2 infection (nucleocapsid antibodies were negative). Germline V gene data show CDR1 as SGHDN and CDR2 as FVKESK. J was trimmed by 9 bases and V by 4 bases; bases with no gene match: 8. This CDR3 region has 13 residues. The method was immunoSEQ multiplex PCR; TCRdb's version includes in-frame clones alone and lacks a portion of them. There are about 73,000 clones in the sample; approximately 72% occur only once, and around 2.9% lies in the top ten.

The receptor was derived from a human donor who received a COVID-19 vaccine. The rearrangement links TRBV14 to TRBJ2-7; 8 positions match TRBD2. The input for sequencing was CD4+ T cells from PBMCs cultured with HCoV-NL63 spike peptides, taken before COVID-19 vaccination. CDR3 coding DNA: TGTGCCAGCAGCCGACTGCGCGGGGGGCTGCAGTACGTC. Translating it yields CASSRLRGGLQYV.